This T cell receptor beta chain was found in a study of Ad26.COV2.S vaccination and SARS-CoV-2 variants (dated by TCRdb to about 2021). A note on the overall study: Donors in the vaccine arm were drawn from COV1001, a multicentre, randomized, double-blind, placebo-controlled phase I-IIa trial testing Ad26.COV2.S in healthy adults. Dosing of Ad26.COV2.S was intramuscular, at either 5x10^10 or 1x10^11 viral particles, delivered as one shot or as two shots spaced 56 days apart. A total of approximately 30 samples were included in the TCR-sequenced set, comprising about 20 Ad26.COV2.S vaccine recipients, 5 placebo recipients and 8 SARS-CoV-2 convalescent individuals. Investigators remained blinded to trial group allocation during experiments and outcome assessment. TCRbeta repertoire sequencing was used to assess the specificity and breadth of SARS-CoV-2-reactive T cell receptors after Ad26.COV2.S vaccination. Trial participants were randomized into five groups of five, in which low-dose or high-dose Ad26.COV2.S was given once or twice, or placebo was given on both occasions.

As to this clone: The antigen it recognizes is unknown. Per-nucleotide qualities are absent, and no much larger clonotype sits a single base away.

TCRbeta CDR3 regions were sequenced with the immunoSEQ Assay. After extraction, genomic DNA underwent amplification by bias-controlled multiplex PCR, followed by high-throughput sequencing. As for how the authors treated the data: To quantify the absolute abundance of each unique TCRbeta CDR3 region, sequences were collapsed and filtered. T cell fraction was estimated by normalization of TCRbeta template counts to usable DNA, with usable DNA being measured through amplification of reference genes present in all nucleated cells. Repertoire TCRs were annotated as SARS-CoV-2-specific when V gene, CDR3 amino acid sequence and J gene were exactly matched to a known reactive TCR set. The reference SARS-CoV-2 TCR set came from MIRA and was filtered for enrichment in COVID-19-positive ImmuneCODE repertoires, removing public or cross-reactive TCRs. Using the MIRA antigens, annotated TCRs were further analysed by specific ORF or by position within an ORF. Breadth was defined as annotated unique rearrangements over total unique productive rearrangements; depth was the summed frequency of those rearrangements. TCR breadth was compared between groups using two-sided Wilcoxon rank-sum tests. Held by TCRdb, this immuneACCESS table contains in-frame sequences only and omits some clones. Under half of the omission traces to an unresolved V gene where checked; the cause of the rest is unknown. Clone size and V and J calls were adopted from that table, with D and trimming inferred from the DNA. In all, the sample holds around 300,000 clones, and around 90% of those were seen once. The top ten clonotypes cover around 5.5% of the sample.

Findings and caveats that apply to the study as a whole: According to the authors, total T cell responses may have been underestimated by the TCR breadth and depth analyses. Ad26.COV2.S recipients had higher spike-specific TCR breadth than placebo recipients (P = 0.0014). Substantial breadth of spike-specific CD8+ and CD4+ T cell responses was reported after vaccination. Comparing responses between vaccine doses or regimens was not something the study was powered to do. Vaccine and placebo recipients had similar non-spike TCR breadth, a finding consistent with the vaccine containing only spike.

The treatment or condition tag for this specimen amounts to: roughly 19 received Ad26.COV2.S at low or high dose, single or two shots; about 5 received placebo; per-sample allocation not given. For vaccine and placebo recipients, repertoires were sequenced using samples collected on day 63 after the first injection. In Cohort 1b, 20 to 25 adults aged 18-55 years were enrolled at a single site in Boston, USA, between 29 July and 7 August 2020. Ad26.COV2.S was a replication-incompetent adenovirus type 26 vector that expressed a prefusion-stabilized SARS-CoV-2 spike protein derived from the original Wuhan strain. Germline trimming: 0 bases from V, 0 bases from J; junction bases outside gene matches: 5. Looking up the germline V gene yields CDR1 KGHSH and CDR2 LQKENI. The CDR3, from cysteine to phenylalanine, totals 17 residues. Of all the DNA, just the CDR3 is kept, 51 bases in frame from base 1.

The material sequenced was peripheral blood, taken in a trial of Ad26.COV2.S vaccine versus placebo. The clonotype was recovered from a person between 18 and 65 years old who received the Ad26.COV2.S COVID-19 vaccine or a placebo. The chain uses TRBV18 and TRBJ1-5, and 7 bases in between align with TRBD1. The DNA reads TGTGCCAGCTCACCACCCGGGACAGTCAATAGCAATCAGCCCCAGCATTTT. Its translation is CASSPPGTVNSNQPQHF.